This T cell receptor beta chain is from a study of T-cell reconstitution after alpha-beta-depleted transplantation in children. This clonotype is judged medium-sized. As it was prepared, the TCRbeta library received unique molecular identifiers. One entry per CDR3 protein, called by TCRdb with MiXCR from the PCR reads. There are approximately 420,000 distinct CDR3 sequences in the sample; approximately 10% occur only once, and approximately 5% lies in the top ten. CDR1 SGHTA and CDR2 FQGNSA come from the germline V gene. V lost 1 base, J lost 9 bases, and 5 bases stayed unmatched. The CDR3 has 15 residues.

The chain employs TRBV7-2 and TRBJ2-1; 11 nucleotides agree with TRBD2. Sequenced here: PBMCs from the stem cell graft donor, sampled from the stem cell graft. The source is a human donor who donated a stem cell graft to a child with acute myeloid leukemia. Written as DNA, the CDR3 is TGTGCCAGCAGCTTAGTAGCGGGGGGGCTTGGTGAGCAGTTCTTC. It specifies CASSLVAGGLGEQFF.